This T cell receptor beta chain stems from a study of blood T cell repertoires in COVID-19. At the level of the study: There were acute and convalescent COVID-19 samples, and they came from the United States, Italy and Spain.

The CDR3 has 15 amino acids. Per the germline V gene, CDR1 is SGHDT and CDR2 is YYEEEE. The V and J ends lost 3 bases and 5 bases, in that order; junction bases with no gene match: 9. Per the authors' pipeline: For nucleated cells, counts were estimated from reference gene primer amplification. Sequencing was performed with immunoSEQ multiplex PCR; in TCRdb, only in-frame clones are kept and a portion is missing. Clonal size and the V and J genes are those of that table, whereas D and trimming came from the DNA. The table lists 230,000 or so clones, around 83% of them singletons. The sequence derives from a man aged 40-49 years with active or convalescent COVID-19. The V and J genes are TRBV5-6 and TRBJ1-1; 8 bases match TRBD1. The sequenced sample consisted of peripheral blood. The CDR3 reads CASSWGTGWLTEAFF. The DNA of the CDR3 is TGTGCCAGCAGCTGGGGGACAGGATGGTTAACTGAAGCTTTCTTT.